This record looks at one T cell receptor beta chain sequence and its context. Its specificity is not known. The data stem from a study of shared clonotypes between healthy human individuals. The method was immunoSEQ multiplex PCR; TCRdb's version includes in-frame clones alone and lacks a portion of them. The sample yields 740,000 or so clones, around 78% seen once. Notes on the study in general: The study found lower generation probabilities in non-shared clonotypes than in those shared by all four donors. Richness estimates generally favored naive over memory subsets.

After removal of 3 bases from V and 10 bases from J, the junction contained 12 bases not matched to a gene. Germline assignment: CDR1 MNHNS and CDR2 SASEGT. The CDR3 is made up of 15 amino acids. Input material: memory CD4+ T cells sorted from blood. This sample's subset: CD45RA-negative fraction. The TCR was taken from a woman in her 30s in good health. The chain joins TRBV6-1 to TRBJ2-1; 7 nucleotides match TRBD2. DNA of the CDR3: TGTGCCAGCAGTGACCGGGGGAGGGCCCAAGAAGAGCAGTTCTTC. This codes for CASSDRGRAQEEQFF.